A single sample is the source of the 29 T cell receptor beta chains below, sequenced in a study of CD8+CD57+ T cells in acquired aplastic anemia. Genomic DNA constituted the template upon which TCR beta VDJ and CDR3 profiling was performed. TCRdb reprocessed the reads via MiXCR and lists one record per CDR3 protein. In the table there are about 100,000 distinct CDR3 sequences, under 60% of which are singletons. Source material: sorted CD4+, CD8+, or CD8+CD57+ T cells (not recorded which) from PBMCs. Receptors were obtained from a human donor in good health, serving as a control.

The rearrangement uses TRBV7-9 and TRBJ1-1, with D unresolved. The V gene lost 7 bases and the J gene lost 2 bases, with 11 bases spanning the gap. The germline CDR1 and CDR2 sequences are SEHNR and FQNEAQ (reference sequence). CDR3 length: 13 amino acids. The CDR3 DNA follows: TGTGCCAGCATCCCCGACGTAAACACTGAAGCTTTCTTT. Translating gives CASIPDVNTEAFF.

The chain couples TRBV4-2 to TRBJ2-1; TRBD1 agrees at 9 bases. The trim removed 1 base at V and 0 bases at J, leaving 13 bases unmatched. CDR3 length: 20 amino acids. Per the germline V gene, CDR1 is LGHNA and CDR2 is YNFKEQ. The CDR3 here is CASSQAAGQGFGFSYNEQFF. CDR3 DNA: TGTGCCAGCAGCCAAGCAGCAGGACAGGGGTTTGGTTTCTCCTACAATGAGCAGTTCTTC.

The chain employs TRBV2 and TRBJ1-2, with TRBD1 matching over 12 bases. CDR1 SNHLY and CDR2 FYNNEI come from the germline V gene. The CDR3 is made up of 14 amino acids. Germline trimming cut 6 bases from V and 6 bases from J; bases unmatched to any gene: 5. CDR3 bases: TGTGCCAGCAGACCGGGACAGGGGGCGAATGGCTACACCTTC. Translated: CASRPGQGANGYTF.

This clonotype was recorded at least ten times. This chain links TRBV5-4 with TRBJ1-2, with D tentatively TRBD1 (5 bases). This CDR3 has 16 amino acids. The germline V gene encodes CDR1 SGHNT and CDR2 YYREEE (reference sequence). Trimming cost V 1 base and J 4 bases, with 17 bases left between them. CDR3 DNA sequence: TGTGCCAGCAGCTTGTGGGGCCTGACAGACGGCTATGGCTACACCTTC. This gives the protein CASSLWGLTDGYGYTF.

The chain couples TRBV25-1 to TRBJ2-5; D is perhaps TRBD1 or TRBD2 (5 bases each). The length of the CDR3 is 12 residues. The ends were cut back, 5 bases at V and 5 bases at J, with 9 bases in the middle. Germline CDR1 and CDR2: MGHDK and SYGVNS. The CDR3 loop is CASSMGTETQYF. DNA for the CDR3: TGTGCCAGCAGTATGGGGACGGAGACCCAGTACTTC.

This clonotype was observed at least ten times. The V and J genes are TRBV6-5 and TRBJ2-5; no clear D gene. The ends were cut back, 0 bases at V and 0 bases at J, with 5 bases in the middle. CDR1 is MNHEY, CDR2 SVGAGI, per germline. The CDR3 has 14 amino acids. The DNA for the CDR3 is TGTGCCAGCAGTTACTCCTGGTACCAAGAGACCCAGTACTTC. Translating gives CASSYSWYQETQYF.

Comment on this clonotype: One end of the junction varies from germline; a read error may be responsible. The V gene is TRBV24-1, the J gene TRBJ2-2; 8 bases are shared with TRBD1. This CDR3 region has 18 residues. Germline-derived CDR1 and CDR2 are KGHDR and SFDVKD. CDR3 coding DNA: TGTGCCACCAGTGACCCCGTTCAGGGGGCCTACAACACCGGGGAGCTGGTTTTT. The encoded protein is CATSDPVQGAYNTGELVF.

This clonotype was recorded at least ten times. The chain combines TRBV27 with TRBJ1-2; tentatively, D is TRBD1 (6 bases). V dropped 5 bases and J dropped 2 bases, with 18 bases sitting between them. Germline loops: CDR1 MNHEY, CDR2 SMNVEV (reference sequence). The CDR3 is 16 amino acids. The CDR3 sequence is CASSPSSGEVNYGYTF. Here the CDR3 DNA reads TGTGCCAGCAGTCCATCCTCAGGGGAGGTAAACTATGGCTACACCTTC.

This clonotype appeared once. This rearrangement joins TRBV25-1 to TRBJ1-2, with unresolved D. The CDR3 length is 15 residues. From germline, CDR1 is MGHDK and CDR2 SYGVNS. Trimming removed 3 bases from V and 4 bases from J, with 15 bases in between. CDR3 loop: CASSDGRDGLYGYTF. The CDR3 region has the DNA TGTGCCAGCAGTGATGGGAGGGATGGCCTCTATGGCTACACCTTC.

This sequence joins TRBV24-1 and TRBJ1-5, with D maybe TRBD1 (6 bases). The germline V and J ends were trimmed by 2 bases and 6 bases, with 10 bases remaining between them. CDR3 length: 14 amino acids. Germline lookup yields CDR1 KGHDR and CDR2 SFDVKD. CDR3 loop: CATSDSGAAQPQHF. CDR3 sequence (DNA): TGTGCCACCAGTGATTCAGGGGCAGCTCAGCCCCAGCATTTT.

In its sample, this clonotype was seen once. The V call is TRBV5-1, the J call TRBJ1-5; no reliable D call. Trimming pared 0 bases from V and 3 bases from J, leaving 4 bases between. Germline loops: CDR1 SGHRS, CDR2 YFSETQ. There are 13 residues in the CDR3. The CDR3 region has the DNA TGCGCCAGCAGCTTGGACCTCAATCAGCCCCAGCATTTT. This sequence encodes CASSLDLNQPQHF.

This clonotype was observed at least ten times. The rearrangement uses TRBV6-1 and TRBJ1-1; 10 positions agree with TRBD1. The CDR3 spans 14 residues. Germline V gives CDR1 MNHNS, CDR2 SASEGT. The J segment lost 6 bases and the V segment lost 1 base, leaving 2 bases of the junction unmatched. DNA of the CDR3: TGTGCCAGCAGTGAAGGGGACAGGGGTGCTGAAGCTTTCTTT. Translated, it gives CASSEGDRGAEAFF.

V is TRBV5-1 and J is TRBJ2-7; 8 nucleotides line up with TRBD1. CDR3 length: 13 residues. Germline V lookup: CDR1 SGHRS, CDR2 YFSETQ. The J segment lost 7 bases and the V segment lost 5 bases, leaving 8 bases of the junction unmatched. The CDR3 coding sequence is TGCGCCAGCAGTGACCAGGGGGCTTGGGAGCAGTACTTC. Translation: CASSDQGAWEQYF.

V gene TRBV9 combines with J gene TRBJ1-1; D gene unclear. Between the trimmed V and J ends, which lost 7 bases and 2 bases, there was a span of 6 bases. Germline values: CDR1 SGDLS, CDR2 YYNGEE. This CDR3 contains 11 residues. CDR3 nucleotides: TGTGCCAGCGGGTCAAACACTGAAGCTTTCTTT. It is translated as CASGSNTEAFF.

Concerning this clonotype: Germline is not matched at one junction end, which may reflect a read error. This rearrangement joins TRBV7-7 to TRBJ2-1; tentatively, D is TRBD1 (5 bases). The last part of the DNA fits TRBJ2-7 better; the J call may be wrong. Germline CDR1 SSHAT, CDR2 FNYEAQ (reference sequence). The CDR3 has 13 residues. CDR3 nucleotides: TGTGCTAGCAGCTTAGCAGGGCAGCACGAGCAGTACTTC. Its translation is CASSLAGQHEQYF.

This clonotype was recorded many times. The chain couples TRBV24-1 to TRBJ2-2, with D possibly matching TRBD2 (5 bases). Germline V CDR1 and CDR2: KGHDR, SFDVKD. The CDR3 totals 14 residues. V gave up 1 base and J gave up 6 bases, with 8 bases separating them. The CDR3 region is CATSDFKGAGELFF. DNA of the CDR3: TGTGCCACCAGTGATTTCAAGGGAGCCGGGGAGCTGTTTTTT.

On this clonotype itself: At one end, the junction sequence differs from germline, possibly due to a read error. This chain joins TRBV7-2 and TRBJ1-6; D is ambiguous. Germline-derived CDR1 and CDR2 are SGHTA and FQGNSA. The length of the CDR3 is 13 residues. CDR3 nucleotides: TGTGCCGGCAGCTTAGAGTCCCTTTCACCCCTCCACTTT. Amino acid sequence: CAGSLESLSPLHF.

There are many counts of this clonotype. CDR3 sequence: CASSAFSRDMGSPLHF. The CDR3 region has the DNA TGTGCCAGCAGCGCCTTTTCCCGGGACATGGGATCACCCCTCCACTTT. The genes are TRBV9 and TRBJ1-6; D perhaps matches TRBD1 (6 bases). Trimming removed 3 bases at V and 10 bases at J, with 20 bases between. The CDR3 is 16 amino acids. Germline assignment: CDR1 SGDLS and CDR2 YYNGEE. Based on the CDR3 plus reference TRBV9 and TRBJ1-6, the full variable domain is DSGVTQTPKHLITATGQRVTLRCSPRSGDLSVYWYQQSLDQGLQFLIQYYNGEERAKGNILERFSAQQFPDLHSELNLSSLELGDSALYFCASSAFSRDMGSPLHFGNGTRLTVT.

The gene calls are TRBV19 and TRBJ1-5; weak D call: TRBD1 (6 bases). Germline CDR1 is LNHDA and CDR2 is SQIVND (reference sequence). This CDR3 region has 12 residues. The ends were cut back, 5 bases at V and 14 bases at J, with 16 bases in the middle. This chain's CDR3 is CASSPEPGHEHF. DNA of the CDR3: TGTGCCAGTAGTCCGGAACCGGGACATGAGCATTTT.

This clonotype was counted many times. V is TRBV13 and J is TRBJ1-2; TRBD1 aligns across 7 bases. This CDR3 is built from 14 residues. CDR1 and CDR2 (germline): PRHDT, FYEKMQ (reference sequence). Unmatched junction bases numbered 5, after V lost 5 bases and J lost 2 bases. The CDR3 here is CASSIKTGNYGYTF. CDR3 bases: TGTGCCAGCAGCATAAAGACAGGGAACTATGGCTACACCTTC. Full variable domain (remainder filled in from reference TRBV13 and TRBJ1-2): AAGVIQSPRHLIKEKRETATLKCYPIPRHDTVYWYQQGPGQDPQFLISFYEKMQSDKGSIPDRFSAQQFSDYHSELNMSSLELGDSALYFCASSIKTGNYGYTFGSGTRLTVV.

The table lists this clonotype with a count of one. The rearrangement uses TRBV5-3 and TRBJ1-1; D uncertain. TRBV5-3 is placed among ORFs of uncertain function. This CDR3 region has 12 residues. Trimming shortened V by 8 bases and J by 11 bases, and 19 bases separated the two germline ends. The CDR3: CASSAEGYGAFF. The CDR3 bases are TGTGCCAGCAGCGCTGAAGGGTACGGCGCTTTCTTT.

This rearrangement joins TRBV10-3 to TRBJ2-7; D gene unclear. Germline V CDR1 and CDR2: ENHRY, SYGVKD. This CDR3 has 13 residues. Trimming cost V 6 bases and J 2 bases, with 11 bases left between them. The CDR3 coding sequence is TGTGCCATCAGGGACGGCGAAACCTACGAGCAGTACTTC. Translation gives CAIRDGETYEQYF.

The J gene is TRBJ1-1, the V gene TRBV5-1; D possibly corresponds to TRBD1 (5 bases). Trimming cost V 3 bases and J 3 bases, with 12 bases left between them. CDR3 length equals 14 residues. Germline CDR1 and CDR2: SGHRS and YFSETQ. The chain's CDR3 is CASSSITGDTEAFF. The CDR3 region has the DNA TGCGCCAGCAGCTCCATTACGGGGGACACTGAAGCTTTCTTT.

The chain couples TRBV11-1 to TRBJ2-7; maybe TRBD2 (8 bases). Trimming took off 3 bases at V and 5 bases at J, with 23 bases between the two ends. This CDR3 spans 17 amino acids. The germline gives CDR1 SGHAT, CDR2 FQDESV (reference sequence). The CDR3 region is CASSFRGGRGIKNEQYF. In nucleotides, the CDR3 is TGTGCCAGCAGCTTCCGGGGGGGCAGGGGGATCAAAAACGAGCAGTACTTC.

This clonotype has just a few counts. This chain links TRBV30 with TRBJ1-4; the D gene is possibly TRBD1 (5 bases). The CDR3 contains 14 residues. In germline, CDR1 is GTSNPN, CDR2 SVGIG (reference sequence). V was cut by 2 bases and J by 8 bases, with 15 bases left in between. The DNA of the CDR3 is TGTGCCTGGAGTCTGCAGGGAGCTGAAGAAAAACTGTTTTTT. Translated: CAWSLQGAEEKLFF.

This clonotype was detected only once. A clone one base away is much larger, so this may be a read error. J is TRBJ2-5 and V is TRBV27; D gene unclear. Germline CDR1 reads MNHEY; CDR2 reads SMNVEV (reference sequence). CDR3 length: 13 residues. The V gene lost 7 bases and the J gene lost 0 bases, with 9 bases spanning the gap. CDR3 sequence: CASMGSNQETQYF. The CDR3 nucleotides read TGTGCCAGCATGGGGTCTAACCAAGAGACCCAGTACTTC.

The V gene is TRBV19, the J gene TRBJ1-6; 10 bases are a match to TRBD1. This CDR3 region has 14 residues. Per germline, CDR1 LNHDA and CDR2 SQIVND (reference sequence). The J segment lost 8 bases and the V segment lost 4 bases, leaving 2 bases of the junction unmatched. CDR3 protein: CASSTGQGDSPLHF. Written as DNA, the CDR3 is TGTGCCAGTAGTACAGGACAGGGGGATTCACCCCTCCACTTT.

V usage is TRBV19 and J usage is TRBJ1-3; no clear D. The germline V and J ends were trimmed by 9 bases and 3 bases, with 6 bases remaining between them. CDR1 is LNHDA and CDR2 is SQIVND in the germline V gene (reference sequence). The CDR3 extends over 11 amino acids. CDR3: CASDYGNTIYF. CDR3 sequence (DNA): TGTGCCAGCGACTATGGAAACACCATATATTTT. The full variable domain, completed using reference TRBV19 and TRBJ1-3, is DGGITQSPKYLFRKEGQNVTLSCEQNLNHDAMYWYRQDPGQGLRLIYYSQIVNDFQKGDIAEGYSVSREKKESFPLTVTSAQKNPTAFYLCASDYGNTIYFGEGSWLTVV.

This clonotype came up many times. The chain carries TRBV19 and TRBJ1-6; no clear D. V dropped 3 bases and J dropped 9 bases, with 12 bases sitting between them. The length of the CDR3 is 14 residues. Germline CDR1 LNHDA, CDR2 SQIVND (reference sequence). The CDR3 DNA sequence: TGTGCCAGTAGTATGCCACGAGAGGGTTCACCCCTCCACTTT. Protein: CASSMPREGSPLHF.